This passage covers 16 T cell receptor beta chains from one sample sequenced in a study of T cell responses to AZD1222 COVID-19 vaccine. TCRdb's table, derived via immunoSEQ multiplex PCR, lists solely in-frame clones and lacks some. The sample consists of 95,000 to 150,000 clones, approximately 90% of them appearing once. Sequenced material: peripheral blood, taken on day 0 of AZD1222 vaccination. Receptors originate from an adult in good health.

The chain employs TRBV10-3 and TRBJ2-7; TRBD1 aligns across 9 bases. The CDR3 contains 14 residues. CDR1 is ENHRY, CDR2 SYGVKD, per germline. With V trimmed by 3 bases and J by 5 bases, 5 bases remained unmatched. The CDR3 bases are TGTGCCATCAGTGATGGGACAGGGACCCACGAGCAGTACTTC. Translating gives CAISDGTGTHEQYF.

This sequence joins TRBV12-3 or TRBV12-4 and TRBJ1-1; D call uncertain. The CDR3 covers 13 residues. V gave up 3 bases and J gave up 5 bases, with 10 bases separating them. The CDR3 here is CASSLREFTEAFF. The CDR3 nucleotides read TGTGCCAGCAGTTTGAGGGAGTTTACTGAAGCTTTCTTT.

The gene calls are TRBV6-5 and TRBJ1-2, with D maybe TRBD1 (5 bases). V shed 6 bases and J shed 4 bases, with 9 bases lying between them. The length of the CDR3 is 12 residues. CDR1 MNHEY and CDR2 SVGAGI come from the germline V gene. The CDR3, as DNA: TGTGCCAGCAGCGGGACGTTCTATGGCTACACCTTC. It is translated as CASSGTFYGYTF.

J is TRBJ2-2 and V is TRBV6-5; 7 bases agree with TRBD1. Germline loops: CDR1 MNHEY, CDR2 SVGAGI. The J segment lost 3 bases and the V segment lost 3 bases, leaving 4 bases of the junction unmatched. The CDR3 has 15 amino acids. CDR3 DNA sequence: TGTGCCAGCAGTTATCGAACAGGGGACACCGGGGAGCTGTTTTTT. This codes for CASSYRTGDTGELFF.

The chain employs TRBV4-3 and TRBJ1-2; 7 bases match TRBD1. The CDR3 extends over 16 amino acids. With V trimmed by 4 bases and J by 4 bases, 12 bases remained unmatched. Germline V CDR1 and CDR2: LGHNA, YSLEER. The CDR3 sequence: CASSRTQGRQGYGYTF. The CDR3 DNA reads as TGCGCCAGCAGCCGCACACAGGGAAGACAGGGCTATGGCTACACCTTC.

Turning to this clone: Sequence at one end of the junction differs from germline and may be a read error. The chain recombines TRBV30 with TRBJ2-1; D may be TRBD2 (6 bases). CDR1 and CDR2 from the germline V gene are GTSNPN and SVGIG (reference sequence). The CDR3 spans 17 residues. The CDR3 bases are TGTGCCTGGAGTGGTGGACTATTCCAAACCTCCTCCAATGAGCAGTTCTTC. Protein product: CAWSGGLFQTSSNEQFF.

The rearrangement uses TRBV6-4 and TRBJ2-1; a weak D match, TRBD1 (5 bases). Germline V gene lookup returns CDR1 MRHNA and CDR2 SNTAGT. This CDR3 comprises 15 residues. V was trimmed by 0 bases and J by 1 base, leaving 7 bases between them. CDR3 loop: CASSDSSGSYNEQFF. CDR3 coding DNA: TGTGCCAGCAGTGACTCGTCAGGGTCCTACAATGAGCAGTTCTTC.

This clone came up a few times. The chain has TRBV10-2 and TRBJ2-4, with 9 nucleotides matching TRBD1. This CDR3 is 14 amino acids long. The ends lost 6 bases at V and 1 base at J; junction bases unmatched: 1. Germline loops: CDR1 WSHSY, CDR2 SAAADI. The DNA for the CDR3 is TGCGCCAGCAGGGACAGGGGTGCCAAAAACATTCAGTACTTC. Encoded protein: CASRDRGAKNIQYF.

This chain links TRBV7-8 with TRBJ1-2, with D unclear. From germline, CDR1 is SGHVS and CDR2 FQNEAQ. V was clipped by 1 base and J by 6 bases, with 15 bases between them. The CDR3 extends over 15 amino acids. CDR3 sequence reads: CASSLVPVGIDGYTF. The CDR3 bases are TGTGCCAGCAGCTTAGTACCGGTGGGGATCGATGGCTACACCTTC.

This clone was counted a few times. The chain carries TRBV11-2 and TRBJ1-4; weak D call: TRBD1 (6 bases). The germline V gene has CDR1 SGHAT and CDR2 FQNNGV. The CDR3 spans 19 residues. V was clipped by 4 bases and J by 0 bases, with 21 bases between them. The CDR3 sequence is CASSSAGGPSFATNEKLFF. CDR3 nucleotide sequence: TGTGCCAGCAGCTCGGCGGGGGGCCCCTCCTTTGCAACTAATGAAAAACTGTTTTTT.

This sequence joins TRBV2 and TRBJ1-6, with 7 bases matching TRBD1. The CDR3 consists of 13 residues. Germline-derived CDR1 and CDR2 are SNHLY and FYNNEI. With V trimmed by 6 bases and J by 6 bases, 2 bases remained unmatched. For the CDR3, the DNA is TGTGCCAGCAGAAGGGACAGTAATTCACCCCTCCACTTT. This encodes CASRRDSNSPLHF.

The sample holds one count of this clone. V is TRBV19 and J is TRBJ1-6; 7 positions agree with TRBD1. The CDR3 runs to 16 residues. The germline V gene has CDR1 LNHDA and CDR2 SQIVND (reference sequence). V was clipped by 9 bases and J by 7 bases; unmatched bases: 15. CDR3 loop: CASTQVGGLPNSPLHF. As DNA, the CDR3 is TGTGCCAGCACACAAGTAGGGGGCTTACCGAATTCACCCCTCCACTTT.

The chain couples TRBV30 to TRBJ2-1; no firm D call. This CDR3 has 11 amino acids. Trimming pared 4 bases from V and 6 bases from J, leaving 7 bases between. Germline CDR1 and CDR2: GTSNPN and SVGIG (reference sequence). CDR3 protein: CAWTYGNEQFF. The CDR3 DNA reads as TGTGCCTGGACCTACGGCAATGAGCAGTTCTTC.

DNA of the CDR3: TGTGCCAGCAGCTTAGGAGGACCCGGCAATCAGCCCCAGCATTTT. It specifies CASSLGGPGNQPQHF. The chain has TRBV11-2 and TRBJ1-5; no clear D gene. V was trimmed by 1 base and J by 2 bases, leaving 9 bases between them. In germline, CDR1 is SGHAT, CDR2 FQNNGV. The CDR3 sequence is 15 residues long.

The CDR3 spells CASSSRQGQVEQYF. The CDR3 DNA reads as TGTGCCAGCAGCTCAAGACAGGGGCAGGTCGAGCAGTACTTC. V gene TRBV7-9 combines with J gene TRBJ2-7; 8 nucleotides match TRBD1. The CDR3 is made up of 14 amino acids. Germline V gene sequence: CDR1 SEHNR, CDR2 FQNEAQ (reference sequence). The junction had 8 bases not matched to a gene; V was cut back by 4 bases and J by 6 bases.

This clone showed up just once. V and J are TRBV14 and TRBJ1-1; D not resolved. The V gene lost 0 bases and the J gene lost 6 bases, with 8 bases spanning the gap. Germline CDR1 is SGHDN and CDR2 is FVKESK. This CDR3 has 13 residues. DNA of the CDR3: TGTGCCAGCAGCCAAGAGACTACGGCTGAAGCTTTCTTT. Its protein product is CASSQETTAEAFF.